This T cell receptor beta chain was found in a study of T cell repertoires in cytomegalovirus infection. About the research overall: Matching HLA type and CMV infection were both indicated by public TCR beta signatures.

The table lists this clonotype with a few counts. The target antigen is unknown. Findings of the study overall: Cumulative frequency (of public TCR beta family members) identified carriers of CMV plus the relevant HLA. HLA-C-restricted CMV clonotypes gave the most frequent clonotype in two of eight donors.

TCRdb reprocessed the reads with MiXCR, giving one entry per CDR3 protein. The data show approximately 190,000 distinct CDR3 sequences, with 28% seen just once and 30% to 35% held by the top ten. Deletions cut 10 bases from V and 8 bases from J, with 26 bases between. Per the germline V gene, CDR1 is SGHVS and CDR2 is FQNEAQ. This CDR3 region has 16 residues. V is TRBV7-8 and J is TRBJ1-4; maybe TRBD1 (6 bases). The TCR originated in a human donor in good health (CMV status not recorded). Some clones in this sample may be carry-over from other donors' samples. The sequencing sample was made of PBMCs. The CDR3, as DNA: TGTGCCACCACTTATACGGGGGGGCGCGACGGGGAAAAACTGTTTTTT. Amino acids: CATTYTGGRDGEKLFF.